Sequencing of this T cell receptor beta chain was carried out in a study of T cells in Graves' hyperthyroidism and ophthalmopathy (dated by TCRdb to the late 2010s). Looking at the study overall: Peripheral blood was collected at initial diagnosis, before any treatment. In addition, the study compared T-cell repertoires in thyroid tissue and in blood from 6 or 7 Graves' hyperthyroidism patients. Prospective prediction of ophthalmopathy was tested in an independent validation cohort consisting of about 19 hyperthyroidism patients and some 15 patients who later progressed to ophthalmopathy. The 100 discovery patients were divided at random into training and test sets in a 7:3 ratio. After sampling, hyperthyroidism patients received methimazole starting at 30 mg daily, and ophthalmopathy patients received high-dose intravenous methylprednisolone. The paper reports TCR Vbeta CDR3 sequencing of fewer than 150 peripheral blood samples: under 45 ophthalmopathy, approximately 74 hyperthyroidism and around 17 progressor patients. A discovery cohort of about 100 patients, about 43 with Graves' ophthalmopathy and 55 to 60 with stable Graves' hyperthyroidism, was used to find distinguishing TCR V-J signatures. Summary of the overall study and its limitations: In validation, the model predicted progression to ophthalmopathy with around 71% sensitivity and roughly 72% specificity, a median of approximately 6.7 months before onset. No statistical method was used to fix the sample size in advance, and group allocation was not hidden from the investigators. A 13 V-J signature model separated ophthalmopathy from stable hyperthyroidism, with approximately 86% sensitivity and roughly 84% specificity in cross-validation and 80%/75% in testing. Most expanded thyroid clonotypes (frequency above 0.001) were also detected in blood, a finding suggesting that blood repertoires may reflect thyroid immune responses.

The sample holds a few counts of this clonotype. Its antigen has not been determined. Nothing much larger sits one base from this clone, and base qualities are not available. Reading from cysteine to phenylalanine, the CDR3 counts 13 amino acids. CDR3 DNA is the only sequence kept; it has 39 bases, read in frame from the first base. Via the germline V gene, CDR1 is SGHVS and CDR2 FNYEAQ. Unmatched junction bases come to 6, with V trimmed by 4 bases and J by 8 bases. The TCR beta CDR3 regions were amplified from the RNA transcripts. A first-round RT-PCR of the TCR CDR3 used the HTBI primer set with the Qiagen OneStep RT-PCR kit. A second multiplex PCR round built the libraries, followed by size selection and purification. Sequencing of the libraries was done on an Illumina HiSeq2000 using paired-end 100 bp reads. In the paper's pipeline: SOAPnuke was used to process the raw data, throwing out any read that contained adapters or uncalled bases, had a mean Phred below 15, or lacked an exact constant-primer or identifier match. COPE v1.2.5 was used to merge high-quality paired reads, and clonotypes were defined as unique nucleotide sequences. Clonotypes were aligned to IMGT TRBV, TRBD and TRBJ reference segments using MiTCR v1.1. The analysis included only V-J combinations with a frequency above 0.0001, which together covered about 99% of the repertoires. A TCS score was defined as the ratio between F50 (clonal expansion) and ExV (chaos), using BLOSUM62-based TCRdist between CDR3 peptides within each V-J. Welch's t-statistics and random forest reduced 500 to 550 V-J features to 13, which were used in a naive Bayes classifier (R e1071). TCRdb trimmed public reads at Q25 via fastp, called clones via MiXCR and kept in-frame beta chains. Rows merge per CDR3 protein into single entries with the most common DNA and genes. The V and J calls and clone size are TCRdb's, not the authors'. Counted in this sample were around 440,000 distinct CDR3 sequences; approximately 15% of them appeared once. The top ten hold 12% to 15% of the sample.

Stable Graves' hyperthyroidism was defined as the absence of progression to ophthalmopathy over 18 months of follow-up. Hyperthyroidism patients were aged 18 to 65 years and newly diagnosed, with disease duration of less than 2 months. Any patient with an uncontrolled infection, another autoimmune disease, pregnancy or lactation was excluded. Clinical symptoms, serum thyroxine and TRAb, thyroid ultrasound, and orbital computed tomography formed the basis for the diagnoses. PBMCs were isolated from 8 to 10 ml of fresh peripheral blood by Ficoll-Paque density gradient centrifugation. Total RNA was extracted with Trizol reagent, and quality was checked on an Agilent 2100 Bioanalyzer.

Recombination joined TRBV7-6 with TRBJ1-2, and TRBD1 aligns with 8 junction nucleotides. Material for sequencing was blood. The receptor was derived from a woman under 30 with Graves' hyperthyroidism. The CDR3 here reads CASSSRQGRGYTF. The nucleotide sequence is TGTGCCAGCAGCTCGAGACAGGGGCGCGGCTACACCTTC.